This T cell receptor beta chain was identified in a study of T cell responses to AZD1222 COVID-19 vaccine. Study-level findings and limits: Possibly, clonal diversity was underestimated; donors were largely white British and included more females. The study found vaccine-associated CD4 TCRs spanning spike, dominant at 160-218 and 743-854. Just a handful of AZD1222 recipients tested seropositive at baseline.

The data were produced by immunoSEQ multiplex PCR, yet TCRdb's version contains in-frame clones alone and is incomplete. The sample has 95,000 to 110,000 clones; 75% to 90% are singletons. A word on this clone: The antigen is not known.

Germline CDR1 and CDR2: SGHKS and YYEKEE (reference sequence). The V gene lost 8 bases and the J gene lost 1 base, with 21 bases spanning the gap. This CDR3 region has 16 residues. The sequencing used peripheral blood, collected on day 0 of AZD1222 vaccination. The receptor comes from an adult in good health. The chain joins TRBV5-5 to TRBJ1-1; D gene uncertain. CDR3 protein: CARAWAPKKPNTEAFF. The CDR3, as DNA: TGTGCCAGGGCCTGGGCTCCTAAGAAACCGAACACTGAAGCTTTCTTT.